Following are 32 T cell receptor beta chains from one sample sequenced in a study of OX40 agonist ivuxolimab in advanced cancers. Profiling relied on immunoSEQ multiplex PCR, and the TCRdb table lists in-frame clones only, not all of them. The sample gives 50,000 to 65,000 clones, around 92% of which show up once; under 15% is in the top ten. The material was CD4+ or CD8+ T cells sorted from blood, obtained in a trial of the OX40 agonist ivuxolimab. These receptors originate from an adult with an advanced solid tumor such as melanoma, head and neck, liver or kidney cancer.

The chain combines TRBV4-1 with TRBJ2-7, with 9 bases matching TRBD1. J was trimmed by 2 bases and V by 7 bases; bases with no gene match: 9. Germline assignment: CDR1 MGHRA and CDR2 YSYEKL. The CDR3 extends over 15 amino acids. The CDR3 spells CASTQSGTGTYEQYF. Here the CDR3 DNA reads TGCGCCAGCACCCAGTCAGGGACAGGGACCTACGAGCAGTACTTC.

The rearrangement joins TRBV6-5 to TRBJ1-2; D is perhaps TRBD1 (6 bases). CDR1 and CDR2 (germline): MNHEY, SVGAGI. The V gene lost 7 bases and the J gene lost 7 bases, with 13 bases spanning the gap. The CDR3 spans 12 residues. CDR3 loop: CASIHREVGYTF. Here the CDR3 DNA reads TGTGCCAGCATCCACAGGGAGGTTGGCTACACCTTC.

This clone was observed a few times. The V call is TRBV20-1, the J call TRBJ1-1; D ambiguous. Germline assignment: CDR1 DFQATT and CDR2 SNEGSKA (reference sequence). V was cut by 6 bases and J by 4 bases, with 9 bases left in between. CDR3 length: 11 residues. CDR3 residues: CSANMGTEAFF. The CDR3 coding sequence is TGCAGTGCCAACATGGGCACTGAAGCTTTCTTT.

This rearrangement joins TRBV21-1 to TRBJ2-5; the table assigns TRBD2, which was not confirmed against the DNA. TRBV21-1 is a known pseudogene. The CDR3 runs 13 residues. CDR3 nucleotides: TGTGCCAGCAGCAGGGACTTTCAAGAGACCCAGTACTTC. Encoded protein: CASSRDFQETQYF.

V and J are TRBV9 and TRBJ2-7; D not resolved. The ends were cut back, 3 bases at V and 6 bases at J, with 13 bases in the middle. The CDR3 runs to 13 residues. Germline CDR1 SGDLS, CDR2 YYNGEE. In DNA form, the CDR3 reads TGTGCCAGCAGCGCCCTCGATCCGGGCGAGCAGTACTTC. This encodes CASSALDPGEQYF.

The rearrangement joins TRBV6-1 to TRBJ2-1; the match to TRBD2 covers 7 bases. This CDR3 contains 15 residues. Looked up from germline, CDR1 is MNHNS and CDR2 is SASEGT. The V gene end was trimmed by 6 bases and the J gene end by 0 bases; junction bases not matched to a gene: 5. The CDR3, as DNA: TGTGCCAGCAGGAAACTAGCGAGCTCCTACAATGAGCAGTTCTTC. Protein product: CASRKLASSYNEQFF.

The V gene is TRBV11-2, the J gene TRBJ2-3; TRBD2 agrees at 10 bases. CDR1 and CDR2 (germline): SGHAT, FQNNGV. The J segment lost 2 bases and the V segment lost 6 bases, leaving 5 bases of the junction unmatched. The CDR3 loop spans 15 amino acids. The CDR3 coding sequence is TGTGCCAGCAGTCCAGCGGGAGGGTCCACAGATACGCAGTATTTT. Its protein is CASSPAGGSTDTQYF.

The genes are TRBV9 and TRBJ2-2; 14 bases agree with TRBD2. V dropped 5 bases and J dropped 6; count of bases not matched to a gene: 6. The germline V gene has CDR1 SGDLS and CDR2 YYNGEE. The length of the CDR3 is 16 residues. As DNA, the CDR3 is TGTGCCAGCAGAGATGGGACTAGCGGGGGCTCCGGGGAGCTGTTTTTT. It specifies CASRDGTSGGSGELFF.

V and J are TRBV6-1 and TRBJ1-2; D is uncertain. The CDR3 has 13 amino acids. V lost 6 bases and J 2 bases, leaving 10 bases between the germline ends. Germline assignment: CDR1 MNHNS and CDR2 SASEGT. CDR3 loop: CASRSSENYGYTF. In nucleotides, the CDR3 is TGTGCCAGCAGAAGTTCAGAAAACTATGGCTACACCTTC.

This chain joins TRBV2 and TRBJ2-1; D not certain. The germline V gene encodes CDR1 SNHLY and CDR2 FYNNEI. This CDR3 contains 13 residues. V was cut by 3 bases and J by 2 bases, with 5 bases left in between. The CDR3 DNA reads as TGTGCCAGCAGTGATTCGCCCTACAATGAGCAGTTCTTC. This translates into CASSDSPYNEQFF.

V is TRBV7-3 and J is TRBJ1-1, with D possibly TRBD1 on 5 matching bases. Germline V lookup: CDR1 SGHTA, CDR2 FQGTGA. Deletions cut 5 bases from V and 0 bases from J, with 13 bases between. The CDR3 length is 15 residues. The CDR3 nucleotides are TGTGCCAGCAGCGCTGACAGCTCGTTGAACACTGAAGCTTTCTTT. Amino acids: CASSADSSLNTEAFF.

The chain joins TRBV7-6 to TRBJ2-3, with D possibly matching TRBD2 (5 bases). Germline V gives CDR1 SGHVS, CDR2 FNYEAQ. CDR3 length equals 13 residues. Trimming stripped 3 bases from V and 1 base from J, with 5 bases between. This chain's CDR3 is CASSFGGTDTQYF. The CDR3 nucleotides are TGTGCCAGCAGCTTCGGGGGCACAGATACGCAGTATTTT.

In this sample, this clone turned up once. The V gene is TRBV11-2, the J gene TRBJ1-5; the D gene is possibly TRBD1 (6 bases). The CDR3 length is 14 residues. V lost 1 base and J lost 7, with 11 bases in between. The germline V gene encodes CDR1 SGHAT and CDR2 FQNNGV. This CDR3 reads CASSLGAGDQPQHF. The CDR3 DNA reads as TGTGCCAGCAGCTTAGGGGCAGGGGACCAGCCCCAGCATTTT.

The chain is built from TRBV6-5 and TRBJ1-1, with D possibly TRBD1 on 5 matching bases. CDR3 length: 14 residues. In germline, CDR1 is MNHEY, CDR2 SVGAGI. V was clipped by 0 bases and J by 1 base, with 6 bases between them. CDR3: CASSYSQGNTEAFF. Written as DNA, the CDR3 is TGTGCCAGCAGTTACTCTCAGGGGAACACTGAAGCTTTCTTT.

Written as DNA, the CDR3 is TGCGCCAGCAGCTCCCATGGAGCGTCCTACGAGCAGTACTTC. The encoded protein is CASSSHGASYEQYF. This rearrangement joins TRBV5-1 to TRBJ2-7; D gene ambiguous. CDR1 is SGHRS, CDR2 YFSETQ, per germline. Between the trimmed V and J ends, which lost 3 bases and 1 base, there was a span of 11 bases. The CDR3 length is 14 residues.

The rearrangement links TRBV11-2 to TRBJ2-7; the D is unclear. The length of the CDR3 is 12 residues. V was trimmed by 1 base and J by 5 bases, leaving 6 bases between them. CDR1 and CDR2 from the germline V gene are SGHAT and FQNNGV. CDR3: CASSLGGNEQYF. The DNA of the CDR3 is TGTGCCAGCAGCTTAGGGGGAAACGAGCAGTACTTC.

In its sample, this clone was seen once. J is TRBJ2-7 and V is TRBV19, with D maybe TRBD2 (7 bases). The CDR3 is 14 amino acids. Trimming took off 5 bases at V and 2 bases at J, with 13 bases between the two ends. Germline V lookup: CDR1 LNHDA, CDR2 SQIVND (reference sequence). This CDR3 reads CASSWEGGPYEQYF. The CDR3 region has the DNA TGTGCCAGTAGTTGGGAGGGGGGGCCCTACGAGCAGTACTTC.

This sequence joins TRBV2 and TRBJ2-7, with D perhaps being TRBD1 or TRBD2 (5 bases each). The V and J ends lost 0 bases and 0 bases respectively, with 9 bases between them. The CDR3 extends over 15 amino acids. Per the germline V gene, CDR1 is SNHLY and CDR2 is FYNNEI. CDR3: CASSEAGEPSYEQYF. The CDR3 region has the DNA TGTGCCAGCAGTGAAGCGGGGGAACCCTCCTACGAGCAGTACTTC.

This sequence joins TRBV7-9 and TRBJ1-5; TRBD1 matches 10 bases. V trimming: 7 bases; J trimming: 0 bases; junction bases outside the gene matches: 12. Germline V CDR1 and CDR2: SEHNR, FQNEAQ (reference sequence). The CDR3 sequence is 18 residues long. The CDR3 reads CASIPGTGDPYSNQPQHF. As DNA, the CDR3 is TGTGCCAGCATCCCCGGGACAGGGGACCCCTATAGCAATCAGCCCCAGCATTTT.

The chain employs TRBV7-9 and TRBJ1-3; 12 bases fit TRBD1. Per the germline V gene, CDR1 is SEHNR and CDR2 is FQNEAQ (reference sequence). The CDR3 contains 18 residues. V shed 3 bases and J 4 bases; nucleotides not matched to a gene: 10. CDR3 sequence reads: CASSFPLRDRGQGNTIYF. The CDR3 DNA sequence: TGTGCCAGCAGCTTCCCTCTCCGGGACAGGGGGCAAGGAAACACCATATATTTT.

The chain uses TRBV7-2 and TRBJ2-7; 7 bases agree with TRBD1. This CDR3 is 18 amino acids long. Germline V gene sequence: CDR1 SGHTA, CDR2 FQGNSA. The V and J ends lost 5 bases and 0 bases, in that order; junction bases with no gene match: 16. The CDR3 sequence is CASSPLPNRGWDSYEQYF. CDR3 DNA: TGTGCCAGCAGCCCCCTCCCCAACAGGGGCTGGGACTCCTACGAGCAGTACTTC.

The chain joins TRBV27 to TRBJ1-2, with D maybe TRBD1 (6 bases). This CDR3 is 14 amino acids long. In germline, CDR1 is MNHEY, CDR2 SMNVEV (reference sequence). V dropped 5 bases and J dropped 5 bases, with 15 bases sitting between them. The CDR3 loop reads CASSHRDTGYGYTF. In DNA, the CDR3 is TGTGCCAGCAGTCATCGGGACACGGGTTATGGCTACACCTTC.

The V and J genes are TRBV4-1 and TRBJ2-3, with D possibly being TRBD1 or TRBD2 (5 bases each). Germline CDR1 reads MGHRA; CDR2 reads YSYEKL. V lost 0 bases to trimming and J lost 4 bases, with 11 bases between them. This CDR3 is 15 amino acids long. The CDR3 spells CASSQDFRGPDTQYF. The CDR3, as DNA: TGCGCCAGCAGCCAAGATTTTCGGGGCCCAGATACGCAGTATTTT.

The V and J genes are TRBV2 and TRBJ2-1; 11 bases map to TRBD2. In germline, CDR1 is SNHLY, CDR2 FYNNEI. J lost 3 bases, V lost 3 bases, and 4 bases had no gene match. The length of the CDR3 is 16 residues. DNA of the CDR3: TGTGCCAGCAGTGAGCCCACTAGCGGGAGCTACAATGAGCAGTTCTTC. This gives the protein CASSEPTSGSYNEQFF.

This clone has a handful of counts. Other nucleotide sequences in the sample specify the same CDR3. V usage is TRBV10-3 and J usage is TRBJ1-2; D is unresolved. The V end was cut by 9 bases, the J end by 2 bases, with 7 bases between. The CDR3 totals 11 residues. Germline CDR1 is ENHRY and CDR2 is SYGVKD. The CDR3 sequence: CAIDTNYGYTF. CDR3 DNA sequence: TGTGCCATAGACACGAACTATGGCTACACCTTC.

In its sample, this clone was seen once. The V gene is TRBV19, the J gene TRBJ1-1; D is ambiguous. The CDR3 is 15 residues long. Germline CDR1 reads LNHDA; CDR2 reads SQIVND (reference sequence). Trimming took off 0 bases at V and 4 bases at J, with 12 bases between the two ends. Here the CDR3 DNA reads TGTGCCAGTAGTATAGACTTCGATCCGGTCACTGAAGCTTTCTTT. It is translated as CASSIDFDPVTEAFF.

The chain combines TRBV6-1 with TRBJ2-3; D is unresolved. Trimming took 5 bases from V and 2 from J, leaving 5 bases between them. This CDR3 has 12 residues. Looked up from germline, CDR1 is MNHNS and CDR2 is SASEGT. The CDR3 nucleotides read TGTGCCAGCAGTTATATCACAGATACGCAGTATTTT. The encoded protein is CASSYITDTQYF.

The gene calls are TRBV19 and TRBJ1-2; D ambiguous. The CDR3 loop spans 14 amino acids. Per the germline V gene, CDR1 is LNHDA and CDR2 is SQIVND (reference sequence). Trimming shortened V by 2 bases and J by 4 bases, and 11 bases separated the two germline ends. This CDR3 is CASSITPGSYGYTF. Here the CDR3 DNA reads TGTGCCAGTAGTATAACACCGGGGAGCTATGGCTACACCTTC.

The CDR3 nucleotides read TGTGCCAGCAGCGAGGGATACACTGAAGCTTTCTTT. Residues: CASSEGYTEAFF. This rearrangement joins TRBV6-6 to TRBJ1-1; no reliable D call. CDR1 and CDR2 from the germline V gene are MNHNY and SVGAGI (reference sequence). This CDR3 has 12 amino acids. The V gene lost 6 bases and the J gene lost 3 bases, with 8 bases spanning the gap.

V and J are TRBV7-9 and TRBJ1-4; TRBD1 might be the D (5 bases). V was cut by 3 bases and J by 3 bases, with 11 bases left in between. The germline V gene encodes CDR1 SEHNR and CDR2 FQNEAQ (reference sequence). This CDR3 region has 15 residues. The DNA for the CDR3 is TGTGCCAGCAGCTTCCTCCGGGACCCTAATGAAAAACTGTTTTTT. Its translation: CASSFLRDPNEKLFF.

This clone appeared a single time. The V gene is TRBV5-4, the J gene TRBJ2-7, with 10 bases identical to TRBD1. Germline CDR1 is SGHNT and CDR2 is YYREEE (reference sequence). J was trimmed by 2 bases and V by 4 bases; bases with no gene match: 3. The CDR3 spans 14 residues. As DNA, the CDR3 is TGTGCCAGCAGCCCCGGGACAGGGGCCTACGAGCAGTACTTC. It encodes CASSPGTGAYEQYF.

CDR3 sequence: CASSLAGGAGTGELFF. The CDR3 DNA reads TGTGCCAGCAGCTTAGCCGGGGGCGCGGGCACCGGGGAGCTGTTTTTT. The chain uses TRBV7-6 and TRBJ2-2; D is possibly TRBD1 or TRBD2 (6 bases each). Germline lookup yields CDR1 SGHVS and CDR2 FNYEAQ. V was pared by 0 bases and J by 4 bases, with 12 bases between. The CDR3 runs 16 residues.